This T cell receptor (beta chain) was captured in a study of T cell responses to AZD1222 COVID-19 vaccine. Study details: It was second doses at about 4 or about 12 weeks that were pooled. Study outcomes and limitations: Spike regions recognized by vaccine-associated CD4 TCRs spanned the protein, led by 160-218 and 743-854. Recipients of two AZD1222 doses showed rising Spike-specific TCR breadth and depth.

V shed 6 bases and J shed 8 bases, with 7 bases lying between them. The CDR3 consists of 10 residues. The germline V gene encodes CDR1 MNHNS and CDR2 SASEGT. The protocol was immunoSEQ multiplex PCR, while the TCRdb copy is restricted to in-frame clones and leaves out a portion. The data contain some 120,000 clones, 80% to 95% of them singletons. As concerns this clone: Its antigen is not identified.

The sequences come from peripheral blood, collected on day 0 of AZD1222 vaccination. The chain employs TRBV6-1 and TRBJ1-2; D possibly corresponds to TRBD1 (5 bases). This clonotype was sampled from an adult in good health. In DNA, the CDR3 is TGTGCCAGCAGAGGGGACGGCTACACCTTC. It specifies CASRGDGYTF.